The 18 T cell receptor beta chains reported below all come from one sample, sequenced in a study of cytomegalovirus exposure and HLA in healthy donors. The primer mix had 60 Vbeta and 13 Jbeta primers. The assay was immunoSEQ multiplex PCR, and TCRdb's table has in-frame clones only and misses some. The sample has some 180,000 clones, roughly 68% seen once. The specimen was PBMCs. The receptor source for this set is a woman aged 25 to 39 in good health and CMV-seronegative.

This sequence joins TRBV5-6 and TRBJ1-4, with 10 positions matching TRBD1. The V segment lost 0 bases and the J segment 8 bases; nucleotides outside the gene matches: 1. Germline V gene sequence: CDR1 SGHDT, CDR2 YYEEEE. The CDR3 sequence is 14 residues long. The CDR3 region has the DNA TGTGCCAGCAGCTTGGTGACAGGGGGCGAAAAACTGTTTTTT. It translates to CASSLVTGGEKLFF.

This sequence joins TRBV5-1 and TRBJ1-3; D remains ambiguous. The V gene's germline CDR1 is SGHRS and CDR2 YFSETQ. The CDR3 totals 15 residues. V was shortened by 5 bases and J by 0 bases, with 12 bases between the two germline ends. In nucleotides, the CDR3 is TGCGCCAGCAGTAAATCCCGGAGCTCTGGAAACACCATATATTTT. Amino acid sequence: CASSKSRSSGNTIYF.

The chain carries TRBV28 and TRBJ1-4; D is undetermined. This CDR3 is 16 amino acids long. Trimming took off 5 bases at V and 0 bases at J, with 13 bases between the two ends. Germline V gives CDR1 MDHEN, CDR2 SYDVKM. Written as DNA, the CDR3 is TGTGCCAGCAGTCTGGCAGGTTCCGCAACTAATGAAAAACTGTTTTTT. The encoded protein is CASSLAGSATNEKLFF.

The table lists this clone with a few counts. The CDR3 bases are TGTGCCGCACAGGGGGCGGTCGACACCGGGGAGCTGTTTTTT. Protein product: CAAQGAVDTGELFF. The chain joins TRBV6-1 to TRBJ2-2; 9 nucleotides match TRBD1. The germline CDR1 and CDR2 sequences are MNHNS and SASEGT. V was pared by 11 bases and J by 3 bases, with 7 bases of the junction left unmatched. This CDR3 contains 14 residues.

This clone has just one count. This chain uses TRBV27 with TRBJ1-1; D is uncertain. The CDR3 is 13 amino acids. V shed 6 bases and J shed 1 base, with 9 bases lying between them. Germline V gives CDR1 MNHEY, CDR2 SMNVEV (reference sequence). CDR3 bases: TGTGCCAGCAGACTCACAGAGAACACTGAAGCTTTCTTT. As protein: CASRLTENTEAFF.

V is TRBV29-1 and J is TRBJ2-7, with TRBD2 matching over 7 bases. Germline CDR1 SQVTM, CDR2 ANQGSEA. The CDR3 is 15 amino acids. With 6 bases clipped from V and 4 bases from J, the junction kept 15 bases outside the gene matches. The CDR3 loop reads CSVGPTSGGNYEQYF. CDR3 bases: TGCAGCGTAGGTCCGACTTCGGGGGGAAATTACGAGCAGTACTTC.

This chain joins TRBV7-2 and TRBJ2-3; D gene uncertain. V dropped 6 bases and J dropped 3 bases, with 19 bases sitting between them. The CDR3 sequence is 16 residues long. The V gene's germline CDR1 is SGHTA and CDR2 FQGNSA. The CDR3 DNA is TGTGCCAGCAGTGTCCCCCTGGAGTTCTGGACAGATACGCAGTATTTT. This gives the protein CASSVPLEFWTDTQYF.

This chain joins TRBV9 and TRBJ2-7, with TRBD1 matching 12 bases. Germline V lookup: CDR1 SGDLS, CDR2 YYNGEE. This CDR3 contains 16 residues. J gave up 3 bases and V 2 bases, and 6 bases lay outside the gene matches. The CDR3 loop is CASSVGTGGSFYEQYF. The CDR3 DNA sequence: TGTGCCAGCAGCGTCGGGACAGGGGGCTCATTCTACGAGCAGTACTTC.

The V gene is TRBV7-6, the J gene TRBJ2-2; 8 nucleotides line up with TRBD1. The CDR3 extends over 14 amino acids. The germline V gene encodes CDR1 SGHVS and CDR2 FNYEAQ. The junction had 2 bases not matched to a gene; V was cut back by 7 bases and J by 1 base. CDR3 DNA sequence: TGTGCCAGCACGGGACAGGAGAACACCGGGGAGCTGTTTTTT. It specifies CASTGQENTGELFF. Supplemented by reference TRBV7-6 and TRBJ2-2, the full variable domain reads GAGVSQSPRYKVTKRGQDVALRCDPISGHVSLYWYRQALGQGPEFLTYFNYEAQQDKSGLPNDRFSAERPEGSISTLTIQRTEQRDSAMYRCASTGQENTGELFFGEGSRLTVL.

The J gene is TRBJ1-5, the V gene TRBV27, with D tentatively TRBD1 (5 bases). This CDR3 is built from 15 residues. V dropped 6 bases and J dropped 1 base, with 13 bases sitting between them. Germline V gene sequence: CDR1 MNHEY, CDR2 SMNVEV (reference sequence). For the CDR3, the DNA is TGTGCCAGCAGATCTAACAGGTGGAGCAATCAGCCCCAGCATTTT. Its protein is CASRSNRWSNQPQHF.

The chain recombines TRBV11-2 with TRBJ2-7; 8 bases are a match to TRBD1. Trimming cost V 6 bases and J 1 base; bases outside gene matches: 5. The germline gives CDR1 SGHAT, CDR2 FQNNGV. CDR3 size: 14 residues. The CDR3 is CASSRGQGSYEQYF. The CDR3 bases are TGTGCCAGCAGTCGAGGACAGGGATCCTACGAGCAGTACTTC.

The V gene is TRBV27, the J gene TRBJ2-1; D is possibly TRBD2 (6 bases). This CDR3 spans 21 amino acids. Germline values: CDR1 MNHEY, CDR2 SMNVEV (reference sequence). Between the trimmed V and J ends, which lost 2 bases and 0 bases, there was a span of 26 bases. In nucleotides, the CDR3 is TGTGCCAGCAGTTTAATTATAGGTACGGGAGCCGGTCCAGGCTCCTACAATGAGCAGTTCTTC. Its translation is CASSLIIGTGAGPGSYNEQFF.

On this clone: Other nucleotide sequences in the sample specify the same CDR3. CDR3 residues: CASSPTGLNTEAFF. CDR3 sequence (DNA): TGTGCCAGCAGCCCTACGGGGTTGAACACTGAAGCTTTCTTT. The V call is TRBV7-6, the J call TRBJ1-1, with D unresolved. V lost 5 bases, J lost 0 bases, and 10 bases lay in between. This CDR3 is built from 14 residues. Per the germline V gene, CDR1 is SGHVS and CDR2 is FNYEAQ.

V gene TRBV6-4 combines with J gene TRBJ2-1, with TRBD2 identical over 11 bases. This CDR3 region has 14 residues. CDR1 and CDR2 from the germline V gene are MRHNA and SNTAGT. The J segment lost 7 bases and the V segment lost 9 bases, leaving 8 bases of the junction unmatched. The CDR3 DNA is TGTGCCAGTTCATCTAGCGGGAGGCAAAATGAGCAGTTCTTC. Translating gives CASSSSGRQNEQFF.

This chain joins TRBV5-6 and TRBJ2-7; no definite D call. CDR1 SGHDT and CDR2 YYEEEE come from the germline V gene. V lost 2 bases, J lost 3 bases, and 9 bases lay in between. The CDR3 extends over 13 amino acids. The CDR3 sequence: CASSFKAHYEQYF. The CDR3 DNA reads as TGTGCCAGCAGCTTCAAAGCCCACTACGAGCAGTACTTC.

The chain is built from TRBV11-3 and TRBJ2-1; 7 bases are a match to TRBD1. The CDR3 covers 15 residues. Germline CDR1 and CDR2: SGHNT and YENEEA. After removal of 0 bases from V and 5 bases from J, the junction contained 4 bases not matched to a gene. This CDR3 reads CASSLEQGLDNEQFF. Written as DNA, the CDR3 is TGTGCCAGCAGCTTAGAACAGGGGCTGGACAATGAGCAGTTCTTC. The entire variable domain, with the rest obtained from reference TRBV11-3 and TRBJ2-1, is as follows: EAGVVQSPRYKIIEKKQPVAFWCNPISGHNTLYWYLQNLGQGPELLIRYENEEAVDDSQLPKDRFSAERLKGVDSTLKIQPAELGDSAVYLCASSLEQGLDNEQFFGPGTRLTVL.

CDR3 amino acids: CASSFDGSTDTQYF. The CDR3 DNA reads as TGCGCCAGCAGCTTTGACGGGAGCACAGATACGCAGTATTTT. V gene TRBV5-1 combines with J gene TRBJ2-3, with D unresolved. Trimming left V 2 bases short and J 0 bases short, with 7 bases between. This CDR3 has 14 amino acids. Germline V gives CDR1 SGHRS, CDR2 YFSETQ. Full variable domain (missing parts from reference TRBV5-1 and TRBJ2-3): KAGVTQTPRYLIKTRGQQVTLSCSPISGHRSVSWYQQTPGQGLQFLFEYFSETQRNKGNFPGRFSGRQFSNSRSEMNVSTLELGDSALYLCASSFDGSTDTQYFGPGTRLTVL.

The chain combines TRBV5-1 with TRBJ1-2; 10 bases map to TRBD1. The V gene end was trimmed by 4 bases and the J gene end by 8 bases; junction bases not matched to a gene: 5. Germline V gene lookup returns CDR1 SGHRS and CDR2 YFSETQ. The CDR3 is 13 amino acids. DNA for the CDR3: TGCGCCAGCAGCACCGGGACAGGGGAGGGCTACACCTTC. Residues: CASSTGTGEGYTF. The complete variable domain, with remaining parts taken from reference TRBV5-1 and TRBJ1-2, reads KAGVTQTPRYLIKTRGQQVTLSCSPISGHRSVSWYQQTPGQGLQFLFEYFSETQRNKGNFPGRFSGRQFSNSRSEMNVSTLELGDSALYLCASSTGTGEGYTFGSGTRLTVV.